This T cell receptor (beta chain) was identified during a study of shared clonotypes between healthy human individuals. The study drew its donors from healthy HIV-negative adults without recent acute infections or vaccinations. Naive CD45RA+ and memory CD45RA-negative subsets were split from CD4+ cells. The deep-level immunoSEQ assay was used. Libraries were prepared by immunoSEQ multiplex PCR; TCRdb keeps only in-frame clonotypes and omits some of them. This table holds roughly 2 million clones, around 95% found once. With 0 bases removed from V and 8 bases from J, the gap between germline ends came to 13 bases. The CDR3 covers 15 residues. Germline V gene sequence: CDR1 MNHEY, CDR2 SVGAGI.

The TCR was taken from a man younger than 35 in good health. This rearrangement joins TRBV6-5 to TRBJ2-2, with a tentative D call TRBD2 (6 bases). The sequenced sample consisted of naive CD4+ T cells sorted from blood. This sample's subset: CD45RA+ positively selected. CDR3 sequence (DNA): TGTGCCAGCAGTTACTCGGGGGGTGATGATGGGGAGCTGTTTTTT. Residues: CASSYSGGDDGELFF.